This T cell receptor (beta chain) was captured by sequencing in a study of blood T cell repertoires in COVID-19. Germline V gene sequence: CDR1 SGHAT, CDR2 FQNNGV. The CDR3 contains 17 residues. V lost 1 base to trimming and J lost 5 bases; unmatched junction nucleotides: 11. The repertoire was sequenced with immunoSEQ multiplex PCR; TCRdb's copy has only in-frame clones and lacks some. This table holds about 170,000 clones, roughly 89% found once. The gene calls are TRBV11-2 and TRBJ2-5; 9 bases align to TRBD2. What was sequenced was peripheral blood. This clonotype was sampled from a woman between 50 and 59 years old with acute or convalescent COVID-19. CDR3 region: CASSLAPRAGGRETQYF. Written as DNA, the CDR3 is TGTGCCAGCAGCTTAGCCCCCCGTGCGGGGGGGCGGGAGACCCAGTACTTC.